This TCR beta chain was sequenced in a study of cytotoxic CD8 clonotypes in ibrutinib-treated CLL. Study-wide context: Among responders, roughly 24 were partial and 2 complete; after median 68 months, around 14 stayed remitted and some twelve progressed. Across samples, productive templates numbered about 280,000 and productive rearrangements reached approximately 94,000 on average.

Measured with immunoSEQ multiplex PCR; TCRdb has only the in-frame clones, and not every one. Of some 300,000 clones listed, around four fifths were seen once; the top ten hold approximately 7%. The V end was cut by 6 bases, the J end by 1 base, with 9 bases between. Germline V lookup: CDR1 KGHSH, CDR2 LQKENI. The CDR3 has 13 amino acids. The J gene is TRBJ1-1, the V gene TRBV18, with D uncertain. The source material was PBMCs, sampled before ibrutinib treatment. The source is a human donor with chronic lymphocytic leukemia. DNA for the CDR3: TGTGCCAGCTCGCACAACCCGAACACTGAAGCTTTCTTT. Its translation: CASSHNPNTEAFF.